What follows are 22 T cell receptor beta chains derived from one specimen sequenced in a study of beta chain features in type 1 diabetes. Reverse transcribing all isolated RNA meant expressed TCRB transcripts were sequenced. Method: immunoSEQ multiplex PCR; TCRdb's copy keeps in-frame clones and lacks some. This table has 300,000 to 450,000 clones, roughly 12% appearing once. Sequenced sample: naive CD4+ T cells from blood. Receptors originate from a man aged 18 to 35 in good health.

The chain joins TRBV7-8 to TRBJ2-6; D unclear. Germline CDR1 is SGHVS and CDR2 is FQNEAQ. The CDR3 spans 16 residues. The V gene lost 7 bases and the J gene lost 0 bases, with 13 bases spanning the gap. CDR3 sequence reads: CASIEIRGSGANVLTF. Written as DNA, the CDR3 is TGTGCCAGCATCGAGATTAGAGGCTCTGGGGCCAACGTCCTGACTTTC.

This clone appeared a few times. The chain's CDR3 is CASSRGYEQYF. Written as DNA, the CDR3 is TGTGCCAGCAGCCGCGGCTACGAGCAGTACTTC. This chain joins TRBV11-2 and TRBJ2-7, with D unclear. The germline gives CDR1 SGHAT, CDR2 FQNNGV. The length of the CDR3 is 11 residues. V shed 5 bases and J shed 3 bases, with 5 bases lying between them. The full variable domain, in which reference TRBV11-2 and TRBJ2-7 provide the parts outside the CDR3, is EAGVAQSPRYKIIEKRQSVAFWCNPISGHATLYWYQQILGQGPKLLIQFQNNGVVDDSQLPKDRFSAERLKGVDSTLKIQPAKLEDSAVYLCASSRGYEQYFGPGTRLTVT.

There are a few counts of this clone. The chain joins TRBV19 to TRBJ1-2; weak D call: TRBD1 (6 bases). There are 15 residues in the CDR3. Germline CDR1 is LNHDA and CDR2 is SQIVND (reference sequence). The V end was cut by 1 base, the J end by 4 bases, with 13 bases between. In nucleotides, the CDR3 is TGTGCCAGTAGTATAGCCCGTACAGGGATCTATGGCTACACCTTC. It is translated as CASSIARTGIYGYTF.

This clone appeared a few times. Other DNA sequences within the sample encode an identical CDR3. This chain uses TRBV7-2 with TRBJ2-7; no reliable D call. The germline CDR1 and CDR2 sequences are SGHTA and FQGNSA. The germline V and J ends were trimmed by 4 bases and 4 bases, with 8 bases remaining between them. The CDR3 has 12 amino acids. The CDR3 region is CASSSLGYEQYF. The CDR3 nucleotides are TGTGCCAGCAGCTCCCTAGGTTACGAGCAGTACTTC.

The V and J genes are TRBV7-9 and TRBJ1-2; tentatively, D is TRBD1 (5 bases). Deletions cut 5 bases from V and 5 bases from J, with 21 bases between. The length of the CDR3 is 16 residues. Per the germline V gene, CDR1 is SEHNR and CDR2 is FQNEAQ (reference sequence). The CDR3, as DNA: TGTGCCAGCAGCCGAGCCTTGTGGGGCAAGGGTTATGGCTACACCTTC. Translating it yields CASSRALWGKGYGYTF.

The chain couples TRBV11-1 to TRBJ1-1; 7 nucleotides align to TRBD1. V shed 5 bases, J shed 4 bases, and the junction held 10 bases outside the gene matches. Per the germline V gene, CDR1 is SGHAT and CDR2 is FQDESV (reference sequence). There are 15 residues in the CDR3. CDR3 sequence (DNA): TGTGCCAGCAGCCCAACTAGGACAGGATTCACTGAAGCTTTCTTT. Translated: CASSPTRTGFTEAFF.

The rearrangement joins TRBV28 to TRBJ1-1; D perhaps matches TRBD1 (5 bases). The CDR3 is 12 amino acids. Trimming pared 6 bases from V and 5 bases from J, leaving 10 bases between. Germline V gives CDR1 MDHEN, CDR2 SYDVKM. The CDR3 region has the DNA TGTGCCAGCAGCGTAACAGGAACTGAAGCTTTCTTT. It translates to CASSVTGTEAFF.

This chain uses TRBV7-2 with TRBJ2-1; TRBD2 matches 13 bases. CDR3 length: 15 residues. The junction had 5 bases not matched to a gene; V was cut back by 5 bases and J by 7 bases. The V gene's germline CDR1 is SGHTA and CDR2 FQGNSA. The CDR3 DNA follows: TGTGCCAGCAGCCCCGGACTAGCGGGGGTTAATGAGCAGTTCTTC. This translates into CASSPGLAGVNEQFF.

The CDR3 nucleotides read TGTGCCAGCAGTGTTGAGTGGGGGGAACAAGAGACCCAGTACTTC. It is translated as CASSVEWGEQETQYF. The chain couples TRBV6-4 to TRBJ2-5, with D perhaps TRBD2 (6 bases). The CDR3 consists of 15 residues. The germline V and J ends were trimmed by 4 bases and 2 bases, with 14 bases remaining between them. The germline V gene encodes CDR1 MRHNA and CDR2 SNTAGT.

This clone was seen more than once but under ten times. The chain couples TRBV6-6 to TRBJ2-1; no clear D. The V end lost 0 bases, the J end lost 6 bases, and 9 bases lay between the germline ends. CDR1 and CDR2 from the germline V gene are MNHNY and SVGAGI (reference sequence). The CDR3 is 14 residues long. CDR3 DNA: TGTGCCAGCAGTTACTCGCGGCCGCTCAATGAGCAGTTCTTC. It specifies CASSYSRPLNEQFF.

The table lists this clone with a few counts. The chain recombines TRBV9 with TRBJ2-6; the D gene is possibly TRBD1 (7 bases). CDR3 length: 16 residues. V lost 6 bases, J lost 0 bases, and 13 bases lay in between. CDR1 and CDR2 (germline): SGDLS, YYNGEE. CDR3 bases: TGTGCCAGCACCAGGGGGGAGCTCTCTGGGGCCAACGTCCTGACTTTC. Protein product: CASTRGELSGANVLTF.

This clone has just a few counts. The chain joins TRBV27 to TRBJ1-1; D is possibly TRBD1 (6 bases). Germline V gene lookup returns CDR1 MNHEY and CDR2 SMNVEV (reference sequence). V lost 5 bases and J lost 5, with 15 bases in between. The CDR3 is made up of 14 amino acids. The CDR3 DNA reads TGTGCCAGCAGTGTTACAGGGTTTCGGACTGAAGCTTTCTTT. It is translated as CASSVTGFRTEAFF.

The gene calls are TRBV5-8 and TRBJ2-2, with 8 nucleotides matching TRBD1. J was trimmed by 0 bases and V by 5 bases; bases with no gene match: 6. Germline V gives CDR1 SGHTS, CDR2 YDEGEE. The CDR3 contains 16 residues. This chain's CDR3 is CASRPETGANTGELFF. CDR3 nucleotide sequence: TGTGCCAGCAGACCAGAGACAGGGGCGAACACCGGGGAGCTGTTTTTT.

The rearrangement joins TRBV4-3 to TRBJ1-5; D ambiguous. V dropped 0 bases and J dropped 4 bases, with 7 bases sitting between them. Germline V gene sequence: CDR1 LGHNA, CDR2 YSLEER. This CDR3 has 14 residues. This chain's CDR3 is CASSQDLGNQPQHF. As DNA, the CDR3 is TGCGCCAGCAGCCAAGATCTCGGGAATCAGCCCCAGCATTTT.

The chain uses TRBV4-3 and TRBJ2-5; TRBD1 matches 7 bases. V lost 4 bases and J lost 0; bases outside the gene matches: 2. This CDR3 spans 14 amino acids. CDR1 is LGHNA, CDR2 YSLEER, per germline. The CDR3 DNA follows: TGCGCCAGCAGCCCCGGGACAGACCAAGAGACCCAGTACTTC. It specifies CASSPGTDQETQYF.

This clone was picked up a small number of times. This chain connects TRBV7-9 to TRBJ1-1; D may be TRBD1 (5 bases). V lost 5 bases and J lost 1, with 14 bases in between. There are 15 residues in the CDR3. Germline lookup yields CDR1 SEHNR and CDR2 FQNEAQ (reference sequence). In nucleotides, the CDR3 is TGTGCCAGCAGCACTAAGGACATCCGGAACACTGAAGCTTTCTTT. This sequence encodes CASSTKDIRNTEAFF.

V usage is TRBV5-4 and J usage is TRBJ2-1, with a tentative D call TRBD2 (6 bases). Trimming stripped 2 bases from V and 3 bases from J, with 12 bases between. Germline values: CDR1 SGHNT, CDR2 YYREEE (reference sequence). The CDR3 has 15 residues. The CDR3 sequence: CASSFGGALYNEQFF. In DNA, the CDR3 is TGTGCCAGCAGCTTCGGGGGAGCCCTCTACAATGAGCAGTTCTTC. Full variable domain (outside the CDR3, taken from reference TRBV5-4 and TRBJ2-1): ETGVTQSPTHLIKTRGQQVTLRCSSQSGHNTVSWYQQALGQGPQFIFQYYREEENGRGNFPPRFSGLQFPNYSSELNVNALELDDSALYLCASSFGGALYNEQFFGPGTRLTVL.

The V call is TRBV15, the J call TRBJ1-4; 8 nucleotides line up with TRBD1. Germline V lookup: CDR1 LNHNV, CDR2 YYDKDF (reference sequence). The CDR3 totals 16 residues. The V gene end was trimmed by 0 bases and the J gene end by 7 bases; junction bases not matched to a gene: 7. CDR3 nucleotides: TGTGCCACCAGCAGAGATCTGGCAGGGGGCGGTGAAAAACTGTTTTTT. Protein product: CATSRDLAGGGEKLFF.

V is TRBV5-1 and J is TRBJ2-2; a possible D gene is TRBD2 (5 bases). Trimming removed 3 bases at V and 1 base at J, with 13 bases between. The CDR3 totals 16 residues. Per the germline V gene, CDR1 is SGHRS and CDR2 is YFSETQ. The CDR3 DNA sequence: TGCGCCAGCAGCTCCGAGGGCCAGTTGAACACCGGGGAGCTGTTTTTT. Its translation: CASSSEGQLNTGELFF.

The chain uses TRBV27 and TRBJ2-1; D is unclear. The V end was cut by 6 bases, the J end by 4 bases, with 10 bases between. Germline V lookup: CDR1 MNHEY, CDR2 SMNVEV (reference sequence). The CDR3 sequence is 13 residues long. DNA of the CDR3: TGTGCCAGCAGCCGTACAGATTACAATGAGCAGTTCTTC. It translates to CASSRTDYNEQFF.

V gene TRBV4-3 combines with J gene TRBJ2-1; D possibly corresponds to TRBD1 (5 bases). Germline V gene data show CDR1 as LGHNA and CDR2 as YSLEER. V was pared by 1 base and J by 1 base, with 11 bases between. The CDR3 runs to 16 residues. CDR3 bases: TGCGCCAGCAGCCAAGGAGACAGCCTATCCTACAATGAGCAGTTCTTC. Translating gives CASSQGDSLSYNEQFF.

This clone has only a few counts. The V gene is TRBV9, the J gene TRBJ2-1, with 7 bases aligning to TRBD2. V lost 4 bases and J lost 6; bases outside the gene matches: 4. This CDR3 has 13 amino acids. From germline, CDR1 is SGDLS and CDR2 YYNGEE. The CDR3: CASSKAGANEQFF. CDR3 coding DNA: TGTGCCAGCAGCAAGGCGGGAGCCAATGAGCAGTTCTTC.